This record concerns one T cell receptor beta chain sequence. CD8+ and CD4+ T cells from blood underwent TCR beta sequencing, which was carried out in a high-throughput format. It was negative isolation that provided the CD8+ and CD4+ T cells, whereas TEMRA cells were enriched by FACS. The data were taken from a study of CD8 T cells in Susac syndrome. The authors reverse transcribed roughly 0.5 to 1 ug RNA with random hexamers. The CDR3 of TCR beta was amplified by immunoSEQ multiplex PCR across 54 Vbeta and 13 Jbeta. Each CDR3 protein is one row after TCRdb ran MiXCR on the immunoSEQ multiplex PCR reads. There are under 150,000 distinct CDR3 sequences in the sample; roughly 94% occur only once, and 0.1% to 0.15% lies in the top ten. The CDR3 spans 14 residues. V was trimmed by 0 bases and J by 5 bases, leaving 11 bases between them. Germline V CDR1 and CDR2: SGDLS, YYNGEE.

This chain links TRBV9 with TRBJ1-1; no reliable D call. Sequencing input: CD4+ T cells from PBMCs. This clonotype originated in a human donor with multiple sclerosis. This chain's CDR3 is CASSVDVSQTEAFF. CDR3 sequence (DNA): TGTGCCAGCAGCGTAGACGTGTCCCAAACTGAAGCTTTCTTT.